The 24 T cell receptor beta chains reported below all come from one sample, sequenced in a study of cytotoxic CD8 clonotypes in ibrutinib-treated CLL. Clones were sequenced by immunoSEQ multiplex PCR, and TCRdb holds only the in-frame ones, with some missing. This table holds around 200,000 clones, more than 65% found once. Sequencing was performed on PBMCs, taken after 12 months of ibrutinib treatment. These receptors were taken from a human donor with chronic lymphocytic leukemia.

This chain joins TRBV5-6 and TRBJ1-2; D might be TRBD1 (5 bases). The V gene's germline CDR1 is SGHDT and CDR2 YYEEEE. V was shortened by 2 bases and J by 2 bases, with 10 bases between the two germline ends. The CDR3 totals 14 residues. The CDR3: CASSLVAGNYGYTF. In nucleotides, the CDR3 is TGTGCCAGCAGCTTAGTGGCAGGGAACTATGGCTACACCTTC. Using reference TRBV5-6 and TRBJ1-2 for the parts outside the CDR3, the full variable domain is DAGVTQSPTHLIKTRGQQVTLRCSPKSGHDTVSWYQQALGQGPQFIFQYYEEEERQRGNFPDRFSGHQFPNYSSELNVNALLLGDSALYLCASSLVAGNYGYTFGSGTRLTVV.

The rearrangement links TRBV18 to TRBJ2-4; 8 nucleotides agree with TRBD1. The CDR3 has 14 residues. V was pared by 3 bases and J by 5 bases, with 3 bases of the junction left unmatched. CDR1 KGHSH and CDR2 LQKENI come from the germline V gene. The chain's CDR3 is CASSPRGPENIQYF. DNA for the CDR3: TGTGCCAGCTCACCCAGGGGGCCCGAAAACATTCAGTACTTC.

The rearrangement joins TRBV7-2 to TRBJ1-2; maybe TRBD1 (5 bases). The CDR3 runs 14 residues. Between the trimmed V and J ends, which lost 7 bases and 4 bases, there was a span of 16 bases. CDR1 is SGHTA, CDR2 FQGNSA, per germline. CDR3 region: CASIGDPLGYGYTF. For the CDR3, the DNA is TGTGCCAGCATCGGGGACCCCTTGGGCTATGGCTACACCTTC.

The gene calls are TRBV7-8 and TRBJ1-2; D not resolved. V gave up 5 bases and J gave up 0 bases, with 16 bases separating them. This CDR3 region has 16 residues. The germline gives CDR1 SGHVS, CDR2 FQNEAQ. The CDR3 nucleotides read TGTGCCAGCAGCATAACCCCCAGCGTCGCTAACTATGGCTACACCTTC. Its translation is CASSITPSVANYGYTF.

This chain joins TRBV30 and TRBJ2-3, with a possible D match to TRBD2 (6 bases). The germline V gene has CDR1 GTSNPN and CDR2 SVGIG (reference sequence). Trimming pared 5 bases from V and 5 bases from J, leaving 20 bases between. The CDR3 is 15 residues long. CDR3 DNA: TGTGCCTGGGGGGGAGCGATGGCGGGAAGAGATACGCAGTATTTT. The encoded protein is CAWGGAMAGRDTQYF.

The J gene is TRBJ2-7, the V gene TRBV30; a possible D gene is TRBD2 (5 bases). This CDR3 is built from 12 residues. Trimming left V 4 bases short and J 4 bases short, with 11 bases between. In germline, CDR1 is GTSNPN, CDR2 SVGIG (reference sequence). DNA of the CDR3: TGTGCCTGGAACCGGGGTTTGTACGAGCAGTACTTC. It encodes CAWNRGLYEQYF.

CDR3 residues: CASSLSGLAKETQYF. For the CDR3, the DNA is TGTGCCAGCAGTTTATCGGGACTAGCGAAGGAGACCCAGTACTTC. The chain uses TRBV28 and TRBJ2-5; 10 bases align to TRBD2. This CDR3 comprises 15 residues. Per the germline V gene, CDR1 is MDHEN and CDR2 is SYDVKM. J was trimmed by 5 bases and V by 1 base; bases with no gene match: 4.

The chain joins TRBV2 to TRBJ1-5; D not certain. Looked up from germline, CDR1 is SNHLY and CDR2 is FYNNEI. This CDR3 has 14 amino acids. V lost 8 bases to trimming and J lost 0 bases, with 11 bases between them. In DNA, the CDR3 is TGTGCCAGCGCCCGACTCAATAGCAATCAGCCCCAGCATTTT. Protein product: CASARLNSNQPQHF.

The chain is built from TRBV18 and TRBJ1-5; D not certain. The CDR3 has 15 residues. V lost 1 base and J lost 3, with 10 bases in between. The germline V gene encodes CDR1 KGHSH and CDR2 LQKENI. The CDR3 DNA reads TGTGCCAGCTCACCACTGGGTCAGGTCAATCAGCCCCAGCATTTT. Protein: CASSPLGQVNQPQHF.

The chain carries TRBV7-8 and TRBJ1-1; D not certain. Trimming stripped 1 base from V and 4 bases from J, with 7 bases between. The CDR3 covers 13 residues. Germline-derived CDR1 and CDR2 are SGHVS and FQNEAQ. The DNA for the CDR3 is TGTGCCAGCAGCTTAGATATAAGCACTGAAGCTTTCTTT. It codes for CASSLDISTEAFF.

This clone was seen more than once but under ten times. This chain links TRBV15 with TRBJ1-2; D remains unclear. Germline-derived CDR1 and CDR2 are LNHNV and YYDKDF (reference sequence). Trimming took 5 bases from V and 6 from J, leaving 19 bases between them. This CDR3 is built from 15 residues. This CDR3 is CATSLQDVGRDGYTF. In nucleotides, the CDR3 is TGTGCCACCAGCCTTCAAGACGTAGGGCGGGATGGCTACACCTTC.

This chain joins TRBV11-2 and TRBJ1-2; 9 nucleotides align to TRBD1. The CDR3 loop spans 14 amino acids. With V trimmed by 4 bases and J by 7 bases, 7 bases remained unmatched. CDR1 is SGHAT and CDR2 is FQNNGV in the germline V gene. Here the CDR3 DNA reads TGTGCCAGCAGCTCCGCCCAACAGGGGGCTGGCTACACCTTC. It encodes CASSSAQQGAGYTF.

The chain joins TRBV28 to TRBJ1-1; D unclear. The CDR3 spans 15 residues. CDR1 and CDR2 from the germline V gene are MDHEN and SYDVKM. V lost 6 bases and J lost 0, with 14 bases in between. The CDR3 loop is CASRPAFGVNTEAFF. The CDR3 DNA reads as TGTGCCAGCAGGCCGGCCTTCGGGGTGAACACTGAAGCTTTCTTT.

The chain uses TRBV4-2 and TRBJ1-3, with unresolved D. The CDR3 has 17 amino acids. The ends were cut back, 1 base at V and 1 base at J, with 14 bases in the middle. The germline V gene encodes CDR1 LGHNA and CDR2 YNFKEQ. As DNA, the CDR3 is TGTGCCAGCAGCCAAGGGGATTATACATCGTCTGGAAACACCATATATTTT. This translates into CASSQGDYTSSGNTIYF.

CDR3 sequence (DNA): TGTGCCAGCAGCTTTGGGGGAGGGGGCTACGAGCAGTACTTC. Amino acid sequence: CASSFGGGGYEQYF. The chain links TRBV7-2 to TRBJ2-7; D perhaps matches TRBD2 (7 bases). This CDR3 has 14 amino acids. Trimming pared 3 bases from V and 3 bases from J, leaving 12 bases between. CDR1 SGHTA and CDR2 FQGNSA come from the germline V gene.

In DNA form, the CDR3 reads TGTGCCAGCTCACTGACTAGCGGGGGATCTTATGAGACCCAGTACTTC. It encodes CASSLTSGGSYETQYF. The rearrangement links TRBV18 to TRBJ2-5; 12 positions agree with TRBD2. Germline trimming cut 4 bases from V and 5 bases from J; bases unmatched to any gene: 8. The CDR3 has 16 residues. From germline, CDR1 is KGHSH and CDR2 LQKENI.

This clone was seen ten or more times. Other nucleotide sequences in the sample specify the same CDR3. The V and J genes are TRBV6-5 and TRBJ1-5; no reliable D call. CDR3 length: 14 residues. Trimming cost V 2 bases and J 0 bases, with 5 bases left between them. Looked up from germline, CDR1 is MNHEY and CDR2 is SVGAGI. DNA for the CDR3: TGTGCCAGCAGTTACGACTATAGCAATCAGCCCCAGCATTTT. This gives the protein CASSYDYSNQPQHF.

This clone was recorded only once. This chain links TRBV6-6 with TRBJ2-5; D perhaps matches TRBD1 (5 bases). The CDR3 is made up of 14 amino acids. Looked up from germline, CDR1 is MNHNY and CDR2 is SVGAGI (reference sequence). The V end was cut by 6 bases, the J end by 0 bases, with 11 bases between. CDR3 bases: TGTGCCAGCAGGACCCAGGGATACCAAGAGACCCAGTACTTC. It codes for CASRTQGYQETQYF.

This clone was counted only a few times. Sequence at one end of the junction differs from germline and may be a read error. The rearrangement uses TRBV7-9 and TRBJ2-7; no clear D. The germline gives CDR1 SEHNR, CDR2 FQNEAQ (reference sequence). The CDR3 sequence is 11 residues long. CDR3 in amino acids: CASSLTPKRNF. CDR3 sequence (DNA): TGTGCCAGCAGCTTGACCCCAAAGAGGAACTTC.

For the CDR3, the DNA is TGTGCCATTCAGGACAGGGCTGGGACTGAAGCTTTCTTT. Translated: CAIQDRAGTEAFF. The chain carries TRBV19 and TRBJ1-1, with 8 bases matching TRBD1. Trimming cost V 10 bases and J 5 bases; bases outside gene matches: 9. Germline V lookup: CDR1 LNHDA, CDR2 SQIVND (reference sequence). This CDR3 has 13 amino acids.

The genes are TRBV27 and TRBJ2-7; TRBD2 aligns across 7 bases. The CDR3 extends over 14 amino acids. Germline loops: CDR1 MNHEY, CDR2 SMNVEV (reference sequence). After removal of 5 bases from V and 3 bases from J, the junction contained 7 bases not matched to a gene. The CDR3 bases are TGTGCCAGCAGTCGCGGACTAGATTTCTACGAGCAGTACTTC. Encoded protein: CASSRGLDFYEQYF.

This clone was counted at least ten times. The chain links TRBV11-2 to TRBJ2-7; D not resolved. V gave up 8 bases and J gave up 2 bases, with 7 bases separating them. The germline V gene encodes CDR1 SGHAT and CDR2 FQNNGV. The CDR3 contains 11 residues. CDR3 protein: CASARTYEQYF. CDR3 DNA sequence: TGTGCCAGCGCTAGGACCTACGAGCAGTACTTC.

This chain connects TRBV14 to TRBJ2-1; D possibly corresponds to TRBD2 (6 bases). Germline assignment: CDR1 SGHDN and CDR2 FVKESK. V gave up 4 bases and J gave up 8 bases, with 15 bases separating them. This CDR3 spans 14 amino acids. CDR3 protein: CASSLLAYPDEQFF. DNA of the CDR3: TGTGCCAGCAGCCTTCTAGCGTACCCCGATGAGCAGTTCTTC.

This chain joins TRBV5-1 and TRBJ2-5; D gene unclear. V lost 1 base and J lost 10, with 14 bases in between. The CDR3 length is 13 residues. The germline gives CDR1 SGHRS, CDR2 YFSETQ. The CDR3, as DNA: TGCGCCAGCAGCTTGAGCTGGGGTGGGTTCCAGTACTTC. Protein sequence: CASSLSWGGFQYF.